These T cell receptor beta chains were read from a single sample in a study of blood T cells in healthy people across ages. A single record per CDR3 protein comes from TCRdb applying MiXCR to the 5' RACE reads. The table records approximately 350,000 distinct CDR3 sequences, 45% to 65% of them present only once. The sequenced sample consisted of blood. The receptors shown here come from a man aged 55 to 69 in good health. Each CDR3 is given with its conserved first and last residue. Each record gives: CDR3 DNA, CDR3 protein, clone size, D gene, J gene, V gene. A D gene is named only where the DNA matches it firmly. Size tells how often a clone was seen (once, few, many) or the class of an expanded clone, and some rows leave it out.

cdr3_nt: TGTGCCACCAGCAGAGATAGCGGGACTGGGGCCAACGTCCTGACTTTC
cdr3_aa: CATSRDSGTGANVLTF
clone_size: many
d_call: TRBD2
j_call: TRBJ2-6
v_call: TRBV15

cdr3_nt: TGTGCCAGCAGTCTTGACAGGCGACAGCCCCAGCATTTT
cdr3_aa: CASSLDRRQPQHF
clone_size: -
d_call: -
j_call: TRBJ1-5
v_call: TRBV12-3/TRBV12-4

cdr3_nt: TGTGCCAGCAGTTACTCCGGGGGGGCGTACTATGGCTACACCTTC
cdr3_aa: CASSYSGGAYYGYTF
clone_size: -
d_call: -
j_call: TRBJ1-2
v_call: TRBV6-5

cdr3_nt: TGTGCCAGCAGCCGGCGTGGGGGGGGAGTACGGGAGACCCAGTACTTC
cdr3_aa: CASSRRGGGVRETQYF
clone_size: -
d_call: TRBD2
j_call: TRBJ2-5
v_call: TRBV13

cdr3_nt: TGTGCCAGCAGCCGGAACAGACTAGTGAGTAATGAGCAGTTCTTC
cdr3_aa: CASSRNRLVSNEQFF
clone_size: -
d_call: -
j_call: TRBJ2-1
v_call: TRBV11-2

cdr3_nt: TGTGCCAGCAGCCGCCAGGGGGGCGTCAGGAATGAAGAGACCCAGTACTTC
cdr3_aa: CASSRQGGVRNEETQYF
clone_size: few
d_call: -
j_call: TRBJ2-5
v_call: TRBV7-2

cdr3_nt: TGTGCCAGCAGCCCCACCGCCGGGACTTTGACTGAGCAGTTCTTC
cdr3_aa: CASSPTAGTLTEQFF
clone_size: -
d_call: -
j_call: TRBJ2-1
v_call: TRBV11-1

cdr3_nt: TGTGCCAGCAGGAACAGGGGTGGCTACGAGCAGTACTTC
cdr3_aa: CASRNRGGYEQYF
clone_size: -
d_call: TRBD1
j_call: TRBJ2-7
v_call: TRBV6-1

cdr3_nt: TGTACCAGCAGTTCGACGCGTGGTGATGAGCAGTTCTTC
cdr3_aa: CTSSSTRGDEQFF
clone_size: -
d_call: -
j_call: TRBJ2-1
v_call: TRBV5-4

cdr3_nt: TGTGCCAGCAGCTTAGCAGCGTCTAACACTGAAGCTTTCTTT
cdr3_aa: CASSLAASNTEAFF
clone_size: few
d_call: -
j_call: TRBJ1-1
v_call: TRBV7-9

cdr3_nt: TGTGCCAGCAGCTTCACTAGCGAGGACGAGCAGTACTTC
cdr3_aa: CASSFTSEDEQYF
clone_size: -
d_call: TRBD2
j_call: TRBJ2-7
v_call: TRBV5-6

cdr3_nt: TGCGCCAGCAGTCCTCTTGGGACCAACACCGGGGAGCTGTTTTTT
cdr3_aa: CASSPLGTNTGELFF
clone_size: -
d_call: -
j_call: TRBJ2-2
v_call: TRBV5-1

cdr3_nt: TGTGCCAGCAGCCCGCCCGGGGTTCAAGAGACCCAGTACTTC
cdr3_aa: CASSPPGVQETQYF
clone_size: -
d_call: -
j_call: TRBJ2-5
v_call: TRBV7-9

cdr3_nt: TGTGCCAGCAGCCCGGGGGTAATCCGCAATCAGCCCCAGCATTTT
cdr3_aa: CASSPGVIRNQPQHF
clone_size: few
d_call: -
j_call: TRBJ1-5
v_call: TRBV27

cdr3_nt: TGTGCCAGCAGCCAAGCGGGACTAGCCTACGAGCAGTACTTC
cdr3_aa: CASSQAGLAYEQYF
clone_size: -
d_call: TRBD2
j_call: TRBJ2-7
v_call: TRBV14

cdr3_nt: TGCGCCAGCAGCTTGGAATGGGGGGGCAAAGCGGTGGAGTATGAGCAGTTCTTC
cdr3_aa: CASSLEWGGKAVEYEQFF
clone_size: -
d_call: -
j_call: TRBJ2-1
v_call: TRBV5-1

cdr3_nt: TGTGCCATCAGTGTTCATGGAGCGGAGAATAACAATGAGCAGTACTTC
cdr3_aa: CAISVHGAENNNEQYF
clone_size: -
d_call: -
j_call: TRBJ2-7
v_call: TRBV10-3

cdr3_nt: TGTGCCAGCAGCCCCGACAGTAGCAATCAGCCCCAGCATTTT
cdr3_aa: CASSPDSSNQPQHF
clone_size: -
d_call: -
j_call: TRBJ1-5
v_call: TRBV11-2

cdr3_nt: TGCAGCGTTTCCAAGACTGAGACCCAGTACTTC
cdr3_aa: CSVSKTETQYF
clone_size: -
d_call: -
j_call: TRBJ2-5
v_call: TRBV29-1

cdr3_nt: TGTGCCAGCATCGACACGTTAGCTAACTATGGCTACACCTTC
cdr3_aa: CASIDTLANYGYTF
clone_size: few
d_call: -
j_call: TRBJ1-2
v_call: TRBV6-2/TRBV6-3

cdr3_nt: TGTGCCAGCAGTTACGGGGGTTTCGGCTATGGCTACACCTTC
cdr3_aa: CASSYGGFGYGYTF
clone_size: -
d_call: -
j_call: TRBJ1-2
v_call: TRBV6-5

cdr3_nt: TGTGCCAGCAGCCAGCAGGCGGGAGGGGGGAGGGATACGCAGTATTTT
cdr3_aa: CASSQQAGGGRDTQYF
clone_size: -
d_call: TRBD2
j_call: TRBJ2-3
v_call: TRBV7-2

cdr3_nt: TGTGCCAGCAGTCTACAGGTTATGAACACTGAAGCTTTCTTT
cdr3_aa: CASSLQVMNTEAFF
clone_size: -
d_call: -
j_call: TRBJ1-1
v_call: TRBV27

cdr3_nt: TGTGCCAGCAGCTTGGCTAGCGGGATCTACAATGAGCAGTTCTTC
cdr3_aa: CASSLASGIYNEQFF
clone_size: -
d_call: TRBD2
j_call: TRBJ2-1
v_call: TRBV5-4

cdr3_nt: TGCAGTGCTAGAGCTCCTGCTGGGTGGCGGGAGGGCTCCTACAATGAGCAGTTCTTC
cdr3_aa: CSARAPAGWREGSYNEQFF
clone_size: few
d_call: TRBD2
j_call: TRBJ2-1
v_call: TRBV20-1

cdr3_nt: TGTGCCAGCAGCTTAGTGAGGGCCGAGACCCAGTACTTC
cdr3_aa: CASSLVRAETQYF
clone_size: -
d_call: -
j_call: TRBJ2-5
v_call: TRBV7-2

cdr3_nt: TGTGCCAGCAGTTCCCAAGAGACCCAGTACTTC
cdr3_aa: CASSSQETQYF
clone_size: many
d_call: -
j_call: TRBJ2-5
v_call: TRBV5-1

cdr3_nt: TGTGCCAGCTCCCCCAGCGGGGGGGCCAAAGATGAGCAGTTCTTC
cdr3_aa: CASSPSGGAKDEQFF
clone_size: -
d_call: TRBD2
j_call: TRBJ2-1
v_call: TRBV18

cdr3_nt: TGTGCCAGCAGCCGGTCAGCTGGATCCGAGCAGTACTTC
cdr3_aa: CASSRSAGSEQYF
clone_size: -
d_call: -
j_call: TRBJ2-7
v_call: TRBV5-6

cdr3_nt: TGCAGTCCTCGGACTAGCGGGGGGAGTGAGCAGTTCTTC
cdr3_aa: CSPRTSGGSEQFF
clone_size: -
d_call: TRBD2
j_call: TRBJ2-1
v_call: TRBV20-1

cdr3_nt: TGTGCCAGCAGTTCTCGGACAGGGGTGGAGGGCTACACCTTC
cdr3_aa: CASSSRTGVEGYTF
clone_size: -
d_call: TRBD1
j_call: TRBJ1-2
v_call: TRBV28

cdr3_nt: TGCAGTGCTAGAGACCGGGGGAAGGGGTGGTATGAGCAGTTCTTC
cdr3_aa: CSARDRGKGWYEQFF
clone_size: few
d_call: -
j_call: TRBJ2-1
v_call: TRBV20-1

cdr3_nt: TGTGCCAGCACACTGACGGATGTGGATGAAAAACTGTTTTTT
cdr3_aa: CASTLTDVDEKLFF
clone_size: -
d_call: -
j_call: TRBJ1-4
v_call: TRBV2

cdr3_nt: TGTGCCAGCAGCTTAGTTTATGGGGGGCCAGATACGCAGTATTTT
cdr3_aa: CASSLVYGGPDTQYF
clone_size: -
d_call: -
j_call: TRBJ2-3
v_call: TRBV11-2

cdr3_nt: TGTGCCAGCAGTTATGGGGGGGAGGGCTACACCTTC
cdr3_aa: CASSYGGEGYTF
clone_size: once
d_call: -
j_call: TRBJ1-2
v_call: TRBV6-5

cdr3_nt: TGCGCCAGCAGCTTGGCTCTGGGGGAGGCCCCTCTAGGGTCTGAGCAGTTCTTC
cdr3_aa: CASSLALGEAPLGSEQFF
clone_size: -
d_call: -
j_call: TRBJ2-1
v_call: TRBV5-1

cdr3_nt: TGTGCCAGCAGCCTCTACACCCGGACTAGCGGGAGGGGCTCCTACAATGAGCAGTACTTC
cdr3_aa: CASSLYTRTSGRGSYNEQYF
clone_size: -
d_call: TRBD2
j_call: TRBJ2-7
v_call: TRBV13

cdr3_nt: TGTGCCACCAGTGATTGGACCCCAGGGAGCACAGATACGCAGTATTTT
cdr3_aa: CATSDWTPGSTDTQYF
clone_size: -
d_call: -
j_call: TRBJ2-3
v_call: TRBV24-1

cdr3_nt: TGCGCCAGCAGCTCCGGGGTAGTACAAGATACGCAGTATTTT
cdr3_aa: CASSSGVVQDTQYF
clone_size: once
d_call: -
j_call: TRBJ2-3
v_call: TRBV5-1

cdr3_nt: TGTGCCAGCAGCCGGAGGGGGGCCTCCTACGAGCAGTACTTC
cdr3_aa: CASSRRGASYEQYF
clone_size: few
d_call: -
j_call: TRBJ2-7
v_call: TRBV14

cdr3_nt: TGTGCCAGCAGTCCCCCCGGACGGGGGAACTATGGCTACACCTTC
cdr3_aa: CASSPPGRGNYGYTF
clone_size: few
d_call: -
j_call: TRBJ1-2
v_call: TRBV12-3/TRBV12-4

cdr3_nt: TGCAGTGCTAGAGAGGAGATGGCGGAGACCCAGTACTTC
cdr3_aa: CSAREEMAETQYF
clone_size: once
d_call: -
j_call: TRBJ2-5
v_call: TRBV20-1

cdr3_nt: TGTGCCAGCCAGATGACCGGGACAAACTACGAGCAGTACTTC
cdr3_aa: CASQMTGTNYEQYF
clone_size: -
d_call: -
j_call: TRBJ2-7
v_call: TRBV7-9

cdr3_nt: TGTGCCAGCACCAAGGGGGGGTCCTACGAGCAGTACTTC
cdr3_aa: CASTKGGSYEQYF
clone_size: -
d_call: -
j_call: TRBJ2-7
v_call: TRBV7-2

cdr3_nt: TGCGCCAGCAGCCAACGACTAGCGAACAATGAGCAGTTCTTC
cdr3_aa: CASSQRLANNEQFF
clone_size: -
d_call: TRBD2
j_call: TRBJ2-1
v_call: TRBV4-3

cdr3_nt: TGTGCCAGCACCAGAACCGGGACAGCACAAGAGACCCAGTACTTC
cdr3_aa: CASTRTGTAQETQYF
clone_size: few
d_call: TRBD1
j_call: TRBJ2-5
v_call: TRBV7-2

cdr3_nt: TGCAGTGCCAATCGCCGACTAGCGGGAGTTGCCAATGAGCAGTTCTTC
cdr3_aa: CSANRRLAGVANEQFF
clone_size: -
d_call: TRBD2
j_call: TRBJ2-1
v_call: TRBV20-1

cdr3_nt: TGTGCCAGCAGTCTCCCAGCGGGAGGGGAGACCCAGTACTTC
cdr3_aa: CASSLPAGGETQYF
clone_size: -
d_call: TRBD2
j_call: TRBJ2-5
v_call: TRBV28

cdr3_nt: TGTGCCAGCAGCCAACACGGGACAGGGGGTCACGAGCAGTACTTC
cdr3_aa: CASSQHGTGGHEQYF
clone_size: -
d_call: TRBD1
j_call: TRBJ2-7
v_call: TRBV28

cdr3_nt: TGTGCCAGCAGCTTTTACACAGATACGCAGTATTTT
cdr3_aa: CASSFYTDTQYF
clone_size: few
d_call: -
j_call: TRBJ2-3
v_call: TRBV11-3